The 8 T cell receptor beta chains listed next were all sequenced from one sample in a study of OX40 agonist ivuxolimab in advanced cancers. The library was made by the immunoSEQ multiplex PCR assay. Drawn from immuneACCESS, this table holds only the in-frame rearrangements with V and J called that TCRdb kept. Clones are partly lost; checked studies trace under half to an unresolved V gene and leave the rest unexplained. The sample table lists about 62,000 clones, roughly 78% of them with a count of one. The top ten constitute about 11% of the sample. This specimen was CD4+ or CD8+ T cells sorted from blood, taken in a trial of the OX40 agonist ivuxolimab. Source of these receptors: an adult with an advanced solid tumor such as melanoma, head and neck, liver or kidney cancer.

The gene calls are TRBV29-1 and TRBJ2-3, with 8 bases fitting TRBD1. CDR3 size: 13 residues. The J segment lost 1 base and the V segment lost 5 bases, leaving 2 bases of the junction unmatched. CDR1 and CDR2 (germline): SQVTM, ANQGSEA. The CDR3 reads CSVRGQGTDTQYF. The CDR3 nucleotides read TGCAGCGTTCGGGGACAGGGCACAGATACGCAGTATTTT.

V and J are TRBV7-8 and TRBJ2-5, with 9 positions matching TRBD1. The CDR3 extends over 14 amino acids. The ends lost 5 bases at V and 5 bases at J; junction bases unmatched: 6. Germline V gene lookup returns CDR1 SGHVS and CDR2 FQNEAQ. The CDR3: CASSPTGGRETQYF. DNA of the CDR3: TGTGCCAGCAGCCCGACAGGGGGTCGGGAGACCCAGTACTTC. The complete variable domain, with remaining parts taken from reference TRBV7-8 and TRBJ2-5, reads GAGVSQSPRYKVAKRGQDVALRCDPISGHVSLFWYQQALGQGPEFLTYFQNEAQLDKSGLPSDRFFAERPEGSVSTLKIQRTQQEDSAVYLCASSPTGGRETQYFGPGTRLLVL.

The CDR3 spells CASSLSGGSYEQYF. CDR3 in DNA: TGTGCCAGCAGCTTATCGGGTGGTTCCTACGAGCAGTACTTC. The chain uses TRBV7-3 and TRBJ2-7, with D unresolved. There are 14 residues in the CDR3. CDR1 and CDR2 from the germline V gene are SGHTA and FQGTGA. V gave up 2 bases and J gave up 1 base, with 9 bases separating them.

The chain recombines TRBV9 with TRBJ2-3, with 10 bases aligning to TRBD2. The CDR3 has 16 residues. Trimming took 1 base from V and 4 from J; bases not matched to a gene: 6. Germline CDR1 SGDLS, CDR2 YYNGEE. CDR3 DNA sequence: TGTGCCAGCAGCGTAAGAGCGGGAGGGCCGGCAGATACGCAGTATTTT. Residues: CASSVRAGGPADTQYF.

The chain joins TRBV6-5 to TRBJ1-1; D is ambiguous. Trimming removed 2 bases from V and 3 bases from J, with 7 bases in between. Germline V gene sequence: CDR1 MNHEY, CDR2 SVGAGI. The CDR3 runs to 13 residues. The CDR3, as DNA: TGTGCCAGCAGTTACGTGGGTGACACTGAAGCTTTCTTT. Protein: CASSYVGDTEAFF.

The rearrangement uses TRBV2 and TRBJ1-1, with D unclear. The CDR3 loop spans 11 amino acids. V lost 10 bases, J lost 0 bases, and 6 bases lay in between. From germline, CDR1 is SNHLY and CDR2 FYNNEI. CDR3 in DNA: TGTGCCACTTATCTGAACACTGAAGCTTTCTTT. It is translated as CATYLNTEAFF.

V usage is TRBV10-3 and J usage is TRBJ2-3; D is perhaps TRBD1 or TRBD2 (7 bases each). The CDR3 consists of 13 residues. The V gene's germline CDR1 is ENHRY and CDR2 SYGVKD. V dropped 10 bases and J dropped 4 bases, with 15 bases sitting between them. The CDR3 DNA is TGTGCCACCAGGGGGGGGCCCTCAGATACGCAGTATTTT. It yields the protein CATRGGPSDTQYF.

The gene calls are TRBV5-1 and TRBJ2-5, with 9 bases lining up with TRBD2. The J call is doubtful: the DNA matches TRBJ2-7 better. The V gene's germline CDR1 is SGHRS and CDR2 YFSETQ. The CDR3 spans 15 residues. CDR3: CASSLVSGSSYEQYF. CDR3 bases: TGCGCCAGCAGCTTGGTTAGCGGGAGCTCCTACGAGCAGTACTTC.